The clone carrying this TCR beta chain was seen more than once but under ten times. This record comes from a study of cytomegalovirus exposure and HLA in healthy donors. Amplification used 60 Vbeta primers and 13 Jbeta primers. Produced via immunoSEQ multiplex PCR; TCRdb's table is partial and in-frame only. The sample holds some 200,000 clones, 65% to 85% seen once. The CDR3 sequence is 14 residues long. Looked up from germline, CDR1 is SGDLS and CDR2 is YYNGEE. V shed 2 bases and J shed 5 bases, with 12 bases lying between them. The rearrangement links TRBV9 to TRBJ2-3; D unclear. The sequence was obtained from a boy between 2 and 10 years old in good health and CMV-seronegative. Sequencing input: PBMCs. This CDR3 is CASSVVGTGDTQYF. The CDR3 DNA reads TGTGCCAGCAGCGTGGTTGGTACTGGAGATACGCAGTATTTT.